Listed below are T cell receptor beta chains from one sample, sequenced in a study of blood T cell repertoires in COVID-19. Only in-frame clones appear in the TCRdb table, and some are missing; sequencing was by immunoSEQ multiplex PCR. The table lists about 210,000 clones, around 84% of them singletons, with about 4.9% in the top ten. Specimen: peripheral blood. These TCRs come from an elderly woman with acute or convalescent COVID-19. Both conserved end residues are part of each CDR3. A D gene is named only where the DNA matches it firmly. Clone size is stated in some rows and not others, as once, few, many or a class when expanded.

CDR3 | DNA | V | size | D | J
CASSLAQLAQYF | TGTGCCAGCAGTTTAGCCCAATTGGCGCAGTACTTC | TRBV28 | NA | NA | TRBJ2-7
CASSEEGTEAFF | TGTGCCAGCAGTGAGGAGGGCACTGAAGCTTTCTTT | TRBV2 | few | NA | TRBJ1-1
CASGGWRPPYF | TGTGCCAGCGGGGGGTGGAGGCCACCGTACTTC | TRBV28 | NA | NA | TRBJ2-5
CASSLVPGNYGYTF | TGTGCCAGCAGCTTAGTCCCGGGTAACTATGGCTACACCTTC | TRBV7-2 | NA | NA | TRBJ1-2
CASSERVRQSSYNEQFF | TGTGCCAGCAGTGAACGAGTGAGACAAAGCTCCTACAATGAGCAGTTCTTC | TRBV6-1 | NA | NA | TRBJ2-1
CASSVAGADYGYTF | TGTGCCAGCAGCGTAGCTGGGGCGGACTATGGCTACACCTTC | TRBV9 | NA | NA | TRBJ1-2
CASSQDAGTGGGNQPQHF | TGCGCCAGCAGCCAAGACGCCGGGACAGGGGGAGGCAATCAGCCCCAGCATTTT | TRBV4-3 | NA | TRBD1 | TRBJ1-5
CASSTRQGLEQYF | TGTGCCAGCAGCACCCGACAGGGTCTCGAGCAGTACTTC | TRBV7-2 | NA | TRBD1 | TRBJ2-7
CASRDTQGNASPLHF | TGTGCCAGCAGAGACACCCAGGGTAACGCTTCACCCCTCCACTTT | TRBV6-5 | NA | NA | TRBJ1-6
CASSYSRLGQTGYTF | TGTGCCAGCAGTTATAGCCGTTTAGGACAGACTGGCTACACCTTC | TRBV6-5 | NA | NA | TRBJ1-2
CASTPGTSGSNEQFF | TGTGCCAGCACCCCAGGGACTAGCGGGAGCAATGAGCAGTTCTTC | TRBV6-5 | NA | TRBD2 | TRBJ2-1
CSVGRTGIYEQYF | TGCAGCGTCGGACGGACGGGGATTTACGAGCAGTACTTC | TRBV29-1 | NA | NA | TRBJ2-7
CASTTGDWGEQFF | TGTGCCAGCACGACAGGGGACTGGGGAGAGCAGTTCTTC | TRBV12-3/TRBV12-4 | NA | TRBD1 | TRBJ2-1
CAVRGALGNTIYF | TGTGCCGTACGCGGGGCGCTAGGAAACACCATATATTTT | TRBV19 | NA | NA | TRBJ1-3
CASSRESSYEQYF | TGTGCCAGTAGTAGGGAGAGCTCCTACGAGCAGTACTTC | TRBV19 | many | NA | TRBJ2-7
CASSLGAANTEAFF | TGTGCCAGCAGCTTAGGGGCAGCAAACACTGAAGCTTTCTTT | TRBV7-8 | NA | NA | TRBJ1-1
CASSPFENLNTEAFF | TGTGCCAGCTCACCATTTGAGAACCTGAACACTGAAGCTTTCTTT | TRBV18 | few | NA | TRBJ1-1
CASSYGGLAGGNYRQFF | TGTGCCAGCAGTTACGGGGGACTAGCGGGAGGGAACTATAGGCAGTTCTTC | TRBV6-2/TRBV6-3 | once | TRBD2 | TRBJ2-1
CSVRTGISSPLHF | TGCAGCGTTAGGACTGGTATCTCATCACCCCTCCACTTT | TRBV29-1 | NA | NA | TRBJ1-6
CASRFKGQGDYNEKLFF | TGTGCCAGCCGCTTTAAAGGACAGGGGGATTATAATGAAAAACTGTTTTTT | TRBV27 | NA | TRBD1 | TRBJ1-4
CASSEILAGVGTDTQYF | TGCGCCAGCAGTGAGATTCTAGCGGGAGTAGGCACAGATACGCAGTATTTT | TRBV10-2 | NA | TRBD2 | TRBJ2-3
CASSYSPGTNYGYTF | TGTGCCAGCAGTTACTCGCCGGGAACAAACTATGGCTACACCTTC | TRBV6-5 | NA | NA | TRBJ1-2
CASSVEVHSYEQYF | TGTGCCAGCAGCGTAGAGGTCCACAGCTACGAGCAGTACTTC | TRBV9 | NA | NA | TRBJ2-7
CASSETPVGSYRGIYGYTF | TGTGCCAGCAGTGAAACCCCCGTAGGGAGTTACAGGGGAATATATGGCTACACCTTC | TRBV6-1 | NA | TRBD1 | TRBJ1-2
CASSGARVRNQPQHF | TGTGCCAGCAGTGGTGCCAGGGTAAGGAATCAGCCCCAGCATTTT | TRBV2 | few | NA | TRBJ1-5
CASSVWRGEHF | TGTGCCAGCAGTGTTTGGAGGGGCGAACACTTC | TRBV2 | once | NA | TRBJ2-7
CASSSQRGPYEQYF | TGTGCCAGCAGCTCCCAGCGGGGTCCCTACGAGCAGTACTTC | TRBV6-5 | NA | TRBD2 | TRBJ2-7
CASSTPGINEQYF | TGCGCCAGCAGTACCCCAGGGATCAACGAGCAGTACTTC | TRBV5-1 | NA | NA | TRBJ2-7
CASSLSTGTAGVGELFF | TGTGCCAGCTCACTGTCGACCGGGACCGCAGGGGTCGGGGAGCTGTTTTTT | TRBV18 | NA | NA | TRBJ2-2
CASSYKVGGGVSGTYEQYF | TGTGCCAGCAGTTATAAAGTAGGGGGCGGAGTTAGCGGAACCTACGAGCAGTACTTC | TRBV7-2 | few | NA | TRBJ2-7
CASSLDSGNEQFF | TGTGCCAGCAGCTTAGATTCCGGGAATGAGCAGTTCTTC | TRBV11-3 | NA | NA | TRBJ2-1
CSVVAGALTEAFF | TGCAGCGTTGTTGCGGGGGCGCTTACTGAAGCTTTCTTT | TRBV29-1 | NA | NA | TRBJ1-1
CASSLAGVNEKLFF | TGTGCCAGCAGCTTAGCGGGAGTTAATGAAAAACTGTTTTTT | TRBV11-2 | NA | NA | TRBJ1-4
CGWSGRARSYEQYF | TGTGGGTGGAGCGGGAGGGCTCGATCCTACGAGCAGTACTTC | TRBV28 | NA | TRBD2 | TRBJ2-7
CASRAGQAINYGYTF | TGTGCCAGCAGGGCGGGGCAGGCGATAAACTATGGCTACACCTTC | TRBV28 | NA | NA | TRBJ1-2
CASSIPRDRGGSDTQYF | TGTGCCAGTAGTATCCCCCGGGATAGGGGAGGGTCAGATACGCAGTATTTT | TRBV19 | once | TRBD2 | TRBJ2-3
CASQGPVSEKLFF | TGTGCCAGCCAGGGGCCAGTGAGCGAAAAACTGTTTTTT | TRBV12-3/TRBV12-4 | NA | NA | TRBJ1-4
CASSFSGTSRNEQYF | TGTGCCAGTAGTTTTTCCGGGACTAGTAGGAACGAGCAGTACTTC | TRBV19 | NA | TRBD2 | TRBJ2-7
CASRTAATDTQYF | TGTGCCAGCAGGACGGCGGCCACAGATACGCAGTATTTT | TRBV3-1/TRBV3-2 | NA | NA | TRBJ2-3
CASSLDRVASGAEAFF | TGTGCCAGCAGCTTAGATCGTGTGGCCTCCGGGGCTGAAGCTTTCTTT | TRBV11-2 | NA | NA | TRBJ1-1
CASTLSGSAKNIQYF | TGTGCCAGCACCCTTAGCGGGAGTGCCAAAAACATTCAGTACTTC | TRBV25-1 | NA | TRBD2 | TRBJ2-4
CASRSGTRSSDTQYF | TGTGCCAGCCGGTCCGGGACTAGATCGTCAGATACGCAGTATTTT | TRBV7-2 | NA | TRBD2 | TRBJ2-3
CASSQPQEANEKLFF | TGTGCCAGCAGCCAACCCCAGGAGGCTAATGAAAAACTGTTTTTT | TRBV14 | NA | NA | TRBJ1-4
CASSLGQGGSEDEQYF | TGCGCCAGCAGCTTAGGACAGGGAGGGTCTGAGGACGAGCAGTACTTC | TRBV5-1 | few | NA | TRBJ2-7
CASSPQTGYTEAFF | TGTGCCAGCTCACCTCAGACAGGATACACTGAAGCTTTCTTT | TRBV18 | NA | NA | TRBJ1-1
CASSVSGPYNEQFF | TGTGCCAGCAGCGTAAGCGGGCCCTACAATGAGCAGTTCTTC | TRBV7-6 | NA | NA | TRBJ2-1